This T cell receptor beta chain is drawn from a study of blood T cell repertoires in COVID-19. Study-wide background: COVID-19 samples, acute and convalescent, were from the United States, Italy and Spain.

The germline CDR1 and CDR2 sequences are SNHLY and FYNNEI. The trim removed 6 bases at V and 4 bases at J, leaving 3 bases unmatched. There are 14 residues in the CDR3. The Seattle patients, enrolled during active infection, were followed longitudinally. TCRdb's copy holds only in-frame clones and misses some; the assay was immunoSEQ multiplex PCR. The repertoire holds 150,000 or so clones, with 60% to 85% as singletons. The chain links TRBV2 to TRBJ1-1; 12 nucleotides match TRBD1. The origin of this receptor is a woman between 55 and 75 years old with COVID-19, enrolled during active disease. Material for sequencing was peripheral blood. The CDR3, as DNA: TGTGCCAGCAGGGCGGGACAGGGGGCCACTGAAGCTTTCTTT. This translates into CASRAGQGATEAFF.